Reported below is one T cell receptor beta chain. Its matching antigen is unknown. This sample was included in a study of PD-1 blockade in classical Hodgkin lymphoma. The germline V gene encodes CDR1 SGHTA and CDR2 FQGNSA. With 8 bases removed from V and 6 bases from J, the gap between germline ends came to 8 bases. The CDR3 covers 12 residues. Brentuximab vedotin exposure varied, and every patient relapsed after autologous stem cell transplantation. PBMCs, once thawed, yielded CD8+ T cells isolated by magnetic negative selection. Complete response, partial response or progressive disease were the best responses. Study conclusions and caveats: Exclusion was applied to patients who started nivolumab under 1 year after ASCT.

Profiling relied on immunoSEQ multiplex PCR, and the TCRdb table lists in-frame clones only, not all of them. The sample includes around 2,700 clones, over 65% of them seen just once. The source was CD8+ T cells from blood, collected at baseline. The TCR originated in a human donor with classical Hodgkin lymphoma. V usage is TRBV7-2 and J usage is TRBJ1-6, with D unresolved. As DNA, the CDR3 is TGTGCCAGCTCGTCATCTAATTCACCCCTCCACTTT. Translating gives CASSSSNSPLHF. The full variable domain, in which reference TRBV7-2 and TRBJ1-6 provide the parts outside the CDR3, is GAGVSQSPSNKVTEKGKDVELRCDPISGHTALYWYRQSLGQGLEFLIYFQGNSAPDKSGLPSDRFSAERTGGSVSTLTIQRTQQEDSAVYLCASSSSNSPLHFGNGTRLTVT.